This TCR beta chain appears in the sequencing data of a study of beta chain features in type 1 diabetes. The CDR3 consists of 11 residues. Trimming removed 1 base at V and 12 bases at J, with 7 bases between. Germline CDR1 MNHEY, CDR2 SVGAGI. Reverse transcribing all isolated RNA meant expressed TCRB transcripts were sequenced. Assay: immunoSEQ multiplex PCR; the TCRdb copy retains only in-frame clones and omits some. The sample includes 450,000 to 600,000 clones, about 32% seen only once; the top ten take 0.065%. Sequencing used naive CD4+ T cells from blood. V usage is TRBV6-5 and J usage is TRBJ2-1; no definite D call. The source of this sequence is a man between 18 and 35 years old in good health. CDR3 in DNA: TGTGCCAGCAGTTACTTAGCTCGGCAGTTCTTC. Translation gives CASSYLARQFF.